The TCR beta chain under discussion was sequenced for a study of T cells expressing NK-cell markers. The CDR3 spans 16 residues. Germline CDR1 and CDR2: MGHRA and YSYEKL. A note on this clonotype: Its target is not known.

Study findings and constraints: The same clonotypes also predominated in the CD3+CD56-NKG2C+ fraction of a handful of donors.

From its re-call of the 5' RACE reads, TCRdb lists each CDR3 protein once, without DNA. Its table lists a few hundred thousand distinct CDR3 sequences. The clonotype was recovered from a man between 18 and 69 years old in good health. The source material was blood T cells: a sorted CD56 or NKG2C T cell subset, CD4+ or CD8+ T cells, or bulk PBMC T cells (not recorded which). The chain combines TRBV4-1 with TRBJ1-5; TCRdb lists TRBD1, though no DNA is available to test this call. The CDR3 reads CASSPGQGAGNQPQHF.